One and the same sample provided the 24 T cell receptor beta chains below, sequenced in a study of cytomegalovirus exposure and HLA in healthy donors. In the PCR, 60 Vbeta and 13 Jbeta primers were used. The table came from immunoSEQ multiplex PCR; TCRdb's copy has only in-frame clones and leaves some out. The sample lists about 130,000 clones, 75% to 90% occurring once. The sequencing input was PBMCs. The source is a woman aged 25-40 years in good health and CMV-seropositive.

The CDR3 nucleotides read TGTGCCAGCAGCTTGGATTCTAGCGGGGGGCCCAAATACACCGGGGAGCTGTTTTTT. Its protein is CASSLDSSGGPKYTGELFF. This sequence joins TRBV5-4 and TRBJ2-2; 11 nucleotides align to TRBD2. Germline loops: CDR1 SGHNT, CDR2 YYREEE (reference sequence). The length of the CDR3 is 19 residues. The junction had 10 bases not matched to a gene; V was cut back by 0 bases and J by 3 bases.

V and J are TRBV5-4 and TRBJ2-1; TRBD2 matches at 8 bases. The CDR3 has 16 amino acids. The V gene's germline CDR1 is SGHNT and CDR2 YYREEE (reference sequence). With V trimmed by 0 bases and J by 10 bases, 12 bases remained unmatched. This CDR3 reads CASSLGAGGRIGEQFF. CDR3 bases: TGTGCCAGCAGCTTGGGGGCGGGAGGTAGGATAGGGGAGCAGTTCTTC.

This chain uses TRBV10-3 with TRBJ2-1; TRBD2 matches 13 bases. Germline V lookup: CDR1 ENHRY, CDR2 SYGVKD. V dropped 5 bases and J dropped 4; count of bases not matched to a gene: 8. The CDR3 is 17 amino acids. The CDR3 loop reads CAISSGLAGEPYNEQFF. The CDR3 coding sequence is TGTGCCATCAGTTCCGGACTAGCGGGGGAACCGTACAATGAGCAGTTCTTC.

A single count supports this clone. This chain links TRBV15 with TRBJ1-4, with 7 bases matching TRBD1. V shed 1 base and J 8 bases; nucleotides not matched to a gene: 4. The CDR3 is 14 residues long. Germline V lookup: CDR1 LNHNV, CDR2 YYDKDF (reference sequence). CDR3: CATSRGQGYEKLFF. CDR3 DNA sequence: TGTGCCACCAGCAGAGGACAGGGATACGAAAAACTGTTTTTT.

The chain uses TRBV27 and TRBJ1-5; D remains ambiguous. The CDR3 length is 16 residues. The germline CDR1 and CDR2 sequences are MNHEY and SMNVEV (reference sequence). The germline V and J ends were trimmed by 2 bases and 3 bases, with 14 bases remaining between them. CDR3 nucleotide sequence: TGTGCCAGCAGTTTAGAAGGAGGAGCAGTCAATCAGCCCCAGCATTTT. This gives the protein CASSLEGGAVNQPQHF.

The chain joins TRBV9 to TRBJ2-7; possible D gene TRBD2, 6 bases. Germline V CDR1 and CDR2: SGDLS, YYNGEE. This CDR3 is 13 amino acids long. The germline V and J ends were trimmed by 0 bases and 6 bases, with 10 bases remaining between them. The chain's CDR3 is CASSVGGGTEQYF. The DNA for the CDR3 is TGTGCCAGCAGCGTAGGAGGAGGGACCGAGCAGTACTTC.

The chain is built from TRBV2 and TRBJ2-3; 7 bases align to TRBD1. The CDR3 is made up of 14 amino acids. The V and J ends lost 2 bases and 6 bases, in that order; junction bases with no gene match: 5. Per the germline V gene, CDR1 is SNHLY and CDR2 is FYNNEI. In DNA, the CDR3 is TGTGCCAGCAGTGAACAAGGGGGCTTCGATACGCAGTATTTT. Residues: CASSEQGGFDTQYF.

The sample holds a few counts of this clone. In DNA, the CDR3 is TGTGCCAGCAGTTTGGAGGTGTTGAACACTGAAGCTTTCTTT. It specifies CASSLEVLNTEAFF. The V gene is TRBV28, the J gene TRBJ1-1; no clear D gene. The CDR3 covers 14 residues. V dropped 3 bases and J dropped 0 bases, with 8 bases sitting between them. Germline V gene data show CDR1 as MDHEN and CDR2 as SYDVKM.

CDR3 in amino acids: CASSKEIGRAPVAFF. The CDR3 DNA reads TGTGCCAGCAGCAAAGAAATAGGCAGGGCGCCGGTAGCTTTCTTT. The chain has TRBV21-1 and TRBJ1-1; the DNA was not compared with TRBD1, the D call given in the table. TRBV21-1 is labeled a pseudogene. The CDR3 contains 15 residues.

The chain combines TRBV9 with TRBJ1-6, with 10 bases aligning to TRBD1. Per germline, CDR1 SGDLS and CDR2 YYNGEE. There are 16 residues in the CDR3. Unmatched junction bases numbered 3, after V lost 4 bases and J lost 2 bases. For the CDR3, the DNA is TGTGCCAGCAGCCTTGGGACAGGGGCCTATAATTCACCCCTCCACTTT. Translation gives CASSLGTGAYNSPLHF.

The CDR3 coding sequence is TGTGCCAGTAGTCGATACACAGGGAACACTGAAGCTTTCTTT. It codes for CASSRYTGNTEAFF. V usage is TRBV19 and J usage is TRBJ1-1; D may be TRBD1 (5 bases). Germline-derived CDR1 and CDR2 are LNHDA and SQIVND (reference sequence). Trimming removed 5 bases from V and 1 base from J, with 11 bases in between. CDR3 length: 14 residues. The variable domain in full, completed from reference TRBV19 and TRBJ1-1, reads DGGITQSPKYLFRKEGQNVTLSCEQNLNHDAMYWYRQDPGQGLRLIYYSQIVNDFQKGDIAEGYSVSREKKESFPLTVTSAQKNPTAFYLCASSRYTGNTEAFFGQGTRLTVV.

The CDR3 DNA reads as TGTGCCAGCAGCCAAGAGGGGCCCCTGAGTCTTTCCTACGAGCAGTACTTC. Amino acid sequence: CASSQEGPLSLSYEQYF. The chain is built from TRBV4-2 and TRBJ2-7, with D possibly matching TRBD1 (5 bases). Germline V gene sequence: CDR1 LGHNA, CDR2 YNFKEQ. V lost 0 bases, J lost 1 base, and 16 bases lay in between. The length of the CDR3 is 17 residues.

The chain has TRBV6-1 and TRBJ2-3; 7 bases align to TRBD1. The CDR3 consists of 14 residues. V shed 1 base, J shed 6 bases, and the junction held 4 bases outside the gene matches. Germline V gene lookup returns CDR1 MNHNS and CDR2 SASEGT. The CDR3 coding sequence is TGTGCCAGCAGTGAAGAGTACAGGGGTGATACGCAGTATTTT. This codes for CASSEEYRGDTQYF.

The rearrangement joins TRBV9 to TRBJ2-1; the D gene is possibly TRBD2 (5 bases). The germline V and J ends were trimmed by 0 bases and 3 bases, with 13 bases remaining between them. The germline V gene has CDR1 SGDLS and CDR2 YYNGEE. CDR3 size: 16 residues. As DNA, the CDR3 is TGTGCCAGCAGCGTAGCTGGTGGGAGCCTCTACAATGAGCAGTTCTTC. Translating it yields CASSVAGGSLYNEQFF.

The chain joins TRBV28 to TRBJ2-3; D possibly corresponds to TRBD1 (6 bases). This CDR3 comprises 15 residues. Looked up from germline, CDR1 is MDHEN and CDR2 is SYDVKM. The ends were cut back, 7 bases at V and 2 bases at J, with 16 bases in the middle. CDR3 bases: TGTGCCAGCACTGGACAGAGGACCCCCACAGATACGCAGTATTTT. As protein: CASTGQRTPTDTQYF.

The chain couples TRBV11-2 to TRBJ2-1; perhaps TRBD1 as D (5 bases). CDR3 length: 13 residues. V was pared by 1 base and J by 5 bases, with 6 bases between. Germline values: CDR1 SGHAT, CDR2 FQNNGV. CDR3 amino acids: CASSLGQNNEQFF. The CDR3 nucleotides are TGTGCCAGCAGCTTAGGACAGAACAATGAGCAGTTCTTC.

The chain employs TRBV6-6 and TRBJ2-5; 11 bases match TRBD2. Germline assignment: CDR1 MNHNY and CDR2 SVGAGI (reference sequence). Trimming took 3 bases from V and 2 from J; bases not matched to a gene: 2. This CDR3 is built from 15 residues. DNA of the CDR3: TGTGCCAGCAGTTATGGGACTAGCGGACAAGAGACCCAGTACTTC. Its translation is CASSYGTSGQETQYF.

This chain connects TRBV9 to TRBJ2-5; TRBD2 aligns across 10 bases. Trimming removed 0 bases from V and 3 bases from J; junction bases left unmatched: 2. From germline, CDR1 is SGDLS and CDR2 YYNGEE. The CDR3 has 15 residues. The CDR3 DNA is TGTGCCAGCAGCGTAGGGGGGACTAGCGAAGAGACCCAGTACTTC. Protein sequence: CASSVGGTSEETQYF. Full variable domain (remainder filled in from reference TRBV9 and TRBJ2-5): DSGVTQTPKHLITATGQRVTLRCSPRSGDLSVYWYQQSLDQGLQFLIQYYNGEERAKGNILERFSAQQFPDLHSELNLSSLELGDSALYFCASSVGGTSEETQYFGPGTRLLVL.

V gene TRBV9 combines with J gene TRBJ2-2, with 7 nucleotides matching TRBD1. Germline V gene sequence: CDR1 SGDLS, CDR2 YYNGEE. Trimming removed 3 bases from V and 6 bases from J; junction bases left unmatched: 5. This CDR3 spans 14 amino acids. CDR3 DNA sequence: TGTGCCAGCAGCGCCCTGGGACAGCCCGGGGAGCTGTTTTTT. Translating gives CASSALGQPGELFF.

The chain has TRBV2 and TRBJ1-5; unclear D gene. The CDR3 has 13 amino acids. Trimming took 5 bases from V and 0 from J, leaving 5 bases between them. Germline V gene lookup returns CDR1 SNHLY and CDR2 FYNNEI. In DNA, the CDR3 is TGTGCCAGCAGTTTATATAGCAATCAGCCCCAGCATTTT. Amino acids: CASSLYSNQPQHF.

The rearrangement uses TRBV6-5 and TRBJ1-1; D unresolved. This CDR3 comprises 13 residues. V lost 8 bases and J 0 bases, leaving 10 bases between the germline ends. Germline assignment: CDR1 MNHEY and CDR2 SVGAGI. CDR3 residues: CASRVGVNTEAFF. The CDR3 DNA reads TGTGCCAGCCGAGTAGGAGTGAACACTGAAGCTTTCTTT.

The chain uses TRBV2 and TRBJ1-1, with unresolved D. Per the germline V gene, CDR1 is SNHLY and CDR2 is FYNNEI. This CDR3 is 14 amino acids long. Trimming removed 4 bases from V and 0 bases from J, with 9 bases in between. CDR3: CASSATSMNTEAFF. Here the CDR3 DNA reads TGTGCCAGCAGTGCGACAAGCATGAACACTGAAGCTTTCTTT.

CDR3 in DNA: TGTGCCAGCAGCTTGGGACTAGCGGGGGGAAGGGATACGCAGTATTTT. Translated, it gives CASSLGLAGGRDTQYF. The J gene is TRBJ2-3, the V gene TRBV7-8, with 15 bases aligning to TRBD2. With 3 bases clipped from V and 6 bases from J, the junction kept 4 bases outside the gene matches. The CDR3 is made up of 16 amino acids. Germline loops: CDR1 SGHVS, CDR2 FQNEAQ.

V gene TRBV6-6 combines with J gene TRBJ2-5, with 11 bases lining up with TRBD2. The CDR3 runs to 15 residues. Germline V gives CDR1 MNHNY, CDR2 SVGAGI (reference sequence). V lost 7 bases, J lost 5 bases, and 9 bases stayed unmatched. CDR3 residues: CASNHPGLAEETQYF. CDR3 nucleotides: TGTGCCAGCAACCACCCGGGACTAGCGGAGGAGACCCAGTACTTC.